This TCR beta chain comes out of a study of T-cell reconstitution after alpha-beta-depleted transplantation in children. V lost 0 bases and J lost 8, with 8 bases in between. The CDR3 extends over 13 amino acids. The germline V gene has CDR1 LGHDT and CDR2 YNNKEL (reference sequence). In its sample, this clonotype was seen a few times. Its antigen is not known. Unique molecular identifiers were used to barcode this TCRbeta library. TCRdb called the PCR reads again in MiXCR, with one record for every CDR3 protein. The repertoire holds just over 950,000 distinct CDR3 sequences, with roughly 29% as singletons. The study's findings and limits: Among T cells one year after transplant, newly produced cells accounted for most counts and diversity. Alpha-beta T cells about two months after transplant reportedly derived from several hundred expanded graft clones.

This receptor was obtained from a boy in the first two years of life who had a stem cell transplant for SCID, so the T cells may come from the graft donor. This chain links TRBV3-1 with TRBJ2-1; D is uncertain. The sequencing here drew on PBMCs, mostly from graft donor cells, taken 360 days after TCRalphabeta/CD19-depleted stem cell transplant. The CDR3 region is CASSQDHGDEQFF. CDR3 nucleotide sequence: TGTGCCAGCAGCCAAGATCATGGCGATGAGCAGTTCTTC.